These 32 T cell receptor beta chains share one sample of origin, sequenced in a study of shared clonotypes between healthy human individuals. The data were produced by immunoSEQ multiplex PCR, yet TCRdb's version contains in-frame clones alone and is incomplete. Of approximately 980,000 clones listed, approximately 80% are singletons. Input material: memory CD4+ T cells sorted from blood. The subset is: CD45RA-negative fraction. The receptors shown here come from a man aged 18 to 35 in good health.

The chain combines TRBV5-4 with TRBJ2-3; the D gene is possibly TRBD2 (6 bases). Trimming took off 0 bases at V and 1 base at J, with 12 bases between the two ends. The CDR3 spans 16 residues. Germline V gene lookup returns CDR1 SGHNT and CDR2 YYREEE (reference sequence). CDR3 amino acids: CASSLEFGGGTDTQYF. CDR3 bases: TGTGCCAGCAGCTTGGAGTTCGGGGGAGGCACAGATACGCAGTATTTT.

On this clone: This sample includes further DNA sequences coding for the same CDR3. This sequence joins TRBV7-2 and TRBJ2-2; D ambiguous. Trimming cost V 1 base and J 1 base, with 4 bases left between them. Germline V gene data show CDR1 as SGHTA and CDR2 as FQGNSA. The CDR3 runs 14 residues. In DNA, the CDR3 is TGTGCCAGCAGCTTAGATGGGAACACCGGGGAGCTGTTTTTT. Its protein product is CASSLDGNTGELFF.

V usage is TRBV6-1 and J usage is TRBJ2-5; weak D call: TRBD1 (6 bases). This CDR3 has 15 residues. The germline V and J ends were trimmed by 3 bases and 2 bases, with 13 bases remaining between them. Germline CDR1 MNHNS, CDR2 SASEGT. CDR3 coding DNA: TGTGCCAGCAGTGAGGTACCAGGGGCGCAAGAGACCCAGTACTTC. This sequence encodes CASSEVPGAQETQYF.

CDR3 DNA sequence: TGTGCCAGCAGCAACGGAGGACGCTCCTACAATGAGCAGTTCTTC. It yields the protein CASSNGGRSYNEQFF. The chain recombines TRBV21-1 with TRBJ2-1; the table gives TRBD2 as D, unverified against the DNA. TRBV21-1 is shown as a pseudogene. The CDR3 runs to 15 residues.

This clone was seen a few times. V usage is TRBV7-9 and J usage is TRBJ2-7; D gene unclear. This CDR3 is built from 15 residues. The germline gives CDR1 SEHNR, CDR2 FQNEAQ (reference sequence). V dropped 5 bases and J dropped 1 base, with 15 bases sitting between them. CDR3 in amino acids: CASSLTPVGSYEQYF. The CDR3, as DNA: TGTGCCAGCAGCCTCACCCCCGTAGGATCCTACGAGCAGTACTTC.

This sequence joins TRBV11-3 and TRBJ1-1; D gene ambiguous. This CDR3 is built from 17 residues. The germline V gene has CDR1 SGHNT and CDR2 YENEEA. The V gene lost 8 bases and the J gene lost 5 bases, with 27 bases spanning the gap. The CDR3 nucleotides are TGTGCCAGCTGTTATGAGGACCAACCGGAGTCGTGGACTGAAGCTTTCTTT. Amino acids: CASCYEDQPESWTEAFF.

The chain recombines TRBV5-1 with TRBJ2-7; maybe TRBD2 (5 bases). The CDR3 length is 13 residues. Trimming left V 4 bases short and J 5 bases short, with 13 bases between. Germline CDR1 and CDR2: SGHRS and YFSETQ. For the CDR3, the DNA is TGCGCCAGCAGCAACAGCGGACCCAACGAGCAGTACTTC. This gives the protein CASSNSGPNEQYF.

Written as DNA, the CDR3 is TGCGCCAGCAGCTTGGAGGCTAGCGGGGTCCAAGAGACCCAGTACTTC. It codes for CASSLEASGVQETQYF. The gene calls are TRBV5-1 and TRBJ2-5; 9 bases agree with TRBD2. The CDR3 has 16 amino acids. The junction had 4 bases not matched to a gene; V was cut back by 0 bases and J by 1 base. CDR1 and CDR2 from the germline V gene are SGHRS and YFSETQ.

The V gene is TRBV9, the J gene TRBJ2-2; 8 nucleotides match TRBD1. Losses at the gene ends were 5 bases for V and 1 base for J; bases not matched to a gene: 4. Germline lookup yields CDR1 SGDLS and CDR2 YYNGEE. The CDR3 contains 15 residues. CDR3 sequence reads: CASRAGTGNTGELFF. The CDR3, as DNA: TGTGCCAGCAGGGCCGGGACAGGGAACACCGGGGAGCTGTTTTTT.

The chain employs TRBV19 and TRBJ2-6, with D perhaps TRBD1 (5 bases). The CDR3 spans 15 residues. Germline-derived CDR1 and CDR2 are LNHDA and SQIVND (reference sequence). V was clipped by 10 bases and J by 0 bases, with 13 bases between them. DNA of the CDR3: TGTGCCACCCGACACAGGACCTCTGGGGCCAACGTCCTGACTTTC. Translated: CATRHRTSGANVLTF.

The chain joins TRBV5-4 to TRBJ2-6; 9 bases are shared with TRBD1. The CDR3 spans 20 residues. Germline trimming cut 4 bases from V and 0 bases from J; bases unmatched to any gene: 14. Germline CDR1 SGHNT, CDR2 YYREEE (reference sequence). CDR3 sequence reads: CASSTNTGGAGSSGANVLTF. The CDR3 DNA sequence: TGTGCCAGCAGCACCAATACAGGGGGCGCTGGGAGCTCTGGGGCCAACGTCCTGACTTTC.

The rearrangement uses TRBV12-5 and TRBJ2-1; D ambiguous. Trimming took off 4 bases at V and 4 bases at J, with 17 bases between the two ends. The CDR3 totals 16 residues. Looked up from germline, CDR1 is LGHNT and CDR2 is FRNRAP. As DNA, the CDR3 is TGTGCTAGTGGTTCCCCATTGCGGACGCCATACAATGAGCAGTTCTTC. Translation: CASGSPLRTPYNEQFF.

V and J are TRBV29-1 and TRBJ2-5, with 7 positions matching TRBD2. CDR3 length: 13 amino acids. Germline-derived CDR1 and CDR2 are SQVTM and ANQGSEA. Unmatched junction bases numbered 7, after V lost 4 bases and J lost 5 bases. This CDR3 reads CSVARGEGETQYF. As DNA, the CDR3 is TGCAGCGTTGCTCGTGGGGAGGGGGAGACCCAGTACTTC.

The gene calls are TRBV4-3 and TRBJ2-7, with 7 bases aligning to TRBD1. V shed 4 bases and J 3 bases; nucleotides not matched to a gene: 6. CDR3 length: 14 amino acids. CDR1 LGHNA and CDR2 YSLEER come from the germline V gene. The CDR3 bases are TGCGCCAGCAGCCGAGAGTGGACAGGCTACGAGCAGTACTTC. Its translation is CASSREWTGYEQYF.

The chain carries TRBV30 and TRBJ1-3; no firm D call. There are 16 residues in the CDR3. Germline V gives CDR1 GTSNPN, CDR2 SVGIG (reference sequence). Trimming cost V 1 base and J 2 bases, with 15 bases left between them. The CDR3 DNA is TGTGCCTGGAGTGGTCGGGGAGGTGGGCCTGGAAACACCATATATTTT. This codes for CAWSGRGGGPGNTIYF.

In this sample, this clone turned up many times. This sequence joins TRBV28 and TRBJ2-6, with D possibly being TRBD1 (6 bases). The CDR3 contains 14 residues. Germline V gene data show CDR1 as MDHEN and CDR2 as SYDVKM. The V gene lost 8 bases and the J gene lost 0 bases, with 8 bases spanning the gap. The CDR3 reads CASQGYSGANVLTF. The CDR3, as DNA: TGTGCCAGCCAGGGGTACTCTGGGGCCAACGTCCTGACTTTC.

V gene TRBV6-6 combines with J gene TRBJ1-1, with D possibly TRBD1 on 6 matching bases. V was pared by 5 bases and J by 3 bases, with 16 bases between. The CDR3 runs to 15 residues. CDR1 is MNHNY and CDR2 is SVGAGI in the germline V gene (reference sequence). The DNA of the CDR3 is TGTGCCAGCAGTAAAACAGGGATCGTCTACACTGAAGCTTTCTTT. Its translation: CASSKTGIVYTEAFF.

The V gene is TRBV7-9, the J gene TRBJ2-1; maybe TRBD1 (6 bases). The CDR3 contains 16 residues. The V end lost 1 base, the J end lost 2 bases, and 12 bases lay between the germline ends. Germline V gene sequence: CDR1 SEHNR, CDR2 FQNEAQ (reference sequence). CDR3 region: CASSLGGGVAYNEQFF. Here the CDR3 DNA reads TGTGCCAGCAGCTTAGGAGGGGGAGTTGCCTACAATGAGCAGTTCTTC.

The chain carries TRBV10-3 and TRBJ1-1; 7 bases match TRBD1. After removal of 6 bases from V and 5 bases from J, the junction contained 9 bases not matched to a gene. Germline CDR1 and CDR2: ENHRY and SYGVKD. There are 14 residues in the CDR3. The CDR3 loop is CAISLRGHETEAFF. CDR3 nucleotide sequence: TGTGCCATCAGCCTTAGGGGGCATGAGACTGAAGCTTTCTTT.

This chain connects TRBV7-2 to TRBJ2-2; no clear D gene. In germline, CDR1 is SGHTA, CDR2 FQGNSA. The CDR3 loop spans 13 amino acids. Trimming removed 1 base from V and 5 bases from J, with 5 bases in between. The CDR3 nucleotides are TGTGCCAGCAGCTTAGGTCCGACCGGGGAGCTGTTTTTT. Residues: CASSLGPTGELFF.

This clone was detected a few times. The rearrangement uses TRBV28 and TRBJ2-6; 8 bases map to TRBD2. This CDR3 contains 18 residues. Unmatched junction bases numbered 14, after V lost 8 bases and J lost 2 bases. Germline assignment: CDR1 MDHEN and CDR2 SYDVKM. The CDR3 spells CASLSGGEGVPGANVLTF. The CDR3 coding sequence is TGTGCCAGCCTCTCGGGAGGGGAGGGCGTACCTGGGGCCAACGTCCTGACTTTC. The variable domain in full, with the rest retrieved from reference TRBV28 and TRBJ2-6, is DVKVTQSSRYLVKRTGEKVFLECVQDMDHENMFWYRQDPGLGLRLIYFSYDVKMKEKGDIPEGYSVSREKKERFSLILESASTNQTSMYLCASLSGGEGVPGANVLTFGAGSRLTVL.

The chain combines TRBV27 with TRBJ2-2; D may be TRBD2 (5 bases). Germline CDR1 and CDR2: MNHEY and SMNVEV (reference sequence). V lost 5 bases to trimming and J lost 5 bases, with 9 bases between them. The CDR3 loop spans 13 amino acids. CDR3 nucleotide sequence: TGTGCCAGCAGTCGGCCGGGGACCGGGGAGCTGTTTTTT. It specifies CASSRPGTGELFF.

CDR3 in DNA: TGCAGCGTTAACCGGGACACCCTCGGGGAGCAGTACTTC. Amino acids: CSVNRDTLGEQYF. V gene TRBV29-1 combines with J gene TRBJ2-7; possibly TRBD1 for D (6 bases). Germline CDR1 reads SQVTM; CDR2 reads ANQGSEA. V was pared by 5 bases and J by 7 bases, with 18 bases between. The CDR3 has 13 amino acids.

The chain employs TRBV18 and TRBJ2-1; D uncertain. With 0 bases removed from V and 1 base from J, the gap between germline ends came to 7 bases. Germline-derived CDR1 and CDR2 are KGHSH and LQKENI. This CDR3 region has 15 residues. The DNA for the CDR3 is TGTGCCAGCTCACCACCGGCATCATCCTACAATGAGCAGTTCTTC. Translating it yields CASSPPASSYNEQFF.

Concerning this clone itself: This same CDR3 is encoded by further DNA sequences in the sample. The genes are TRBV5-4 and TRBJ2-5; D not resolved. This CDR3 has 12 residues. Between the trimmed V and J ends, which lost 2 bases and 1 base, there was a span of 3 bases. The germline V gene encodes CDR1 SGHNT and CDR2 YYREEE (reference sequence). The CDR3 coding sequence is TGTGCCAGCAGCTTCGGCCAAGAGACCCAGTACTTC. It translates to CASSFGQETQYF.

This rearrangement joins TRBV2 to TRBJ1-2; a weak D match, TRBD1 (6 bases). Trimming shortened V by 5 bases and J by 2 bases, and 9 bases separated the two germline ends. The CDR3 contains 13 residues. Germline CDR1 SNHLY, CDR2 FYNNEI. CDR3 protein: CASSTGKNYGYTF. The CDR3 region has the DNA TGTGCCAGCAGTACAGGGAAAAACTATGGCTACACCTTC. Based on the CDR3 plus reference TRBV2 and TRBJ1-2, the full variable domain is EPEVTQTPSHQVTQMGQEVILRCVPISNHLYFYWYRQILGQKVEFLVSFYNNEISEKSEIFDDQFSVERPDGSNFTLKIRSTKLEDSAMYFCASSTGKNYGYTFGSGTRLTVV.

A few counts support this clone. The V gene is TRBV9, the J gene TRBJ2-3, with 8 positions matching TRBD1. CDR1 is SGDLS and CDR2 is YYNGEE in the germline V gene. The CDR3 totals 14 residues. Trimming cost V 4 bases and J 4 bases; bases outside gene matches: 5. CDR3 amino acids: CASSPWTGSDTQYF. The DNA of the CDR3 is TGTGCCAGCAGCCCCTGGACAGGGTCAGATACGCAGTATTTT.

The chain combines TRBV7-2 with TRBJ1-4; 7 bases align to TRBD1. The V gene's germline CDR1 is SGHTA and CDR2 FQGNSA. V dropped 5 bases and J dropped 7; count of bases not matched to a gene: 4. This CDR3 contains 13 residues. CDR3 in amino acids: CASSRGRVEKLFF. The CDR3 nucleotides are TGTGCCAGCAGCAGGGGGCGGGTTGAAAAACTGTTTTTT.

V usage is TRBV7-3 and J usage is TRBJ1-1, with unresolved D. This CDR3 is built from 13 residues. The germline V gene encodes CDR1 SGHTA and CDR2 FQGTGA. With 1 base removed from V and 4 bases from J, the gap between germline ends came to 7 bases. The CDR3 is CASSLNQVTEAFF. DNA of the CDR3: TGTGCCAGCAGCTTAAACCAGGTCACTGAAGCTTTCTTT.

V usage is TRBV5-6 and J usage is TRBJ1-6, with 7 bases matching TRBD1. Germline V gene data show CDR1 as SGHDT and CDR2 as YYEEEE. With 0 bases clipped from V and 11 bases from J, the junction kept 5 bases outside the gene matches. CDR3 length equals 14 residues. The CDR3 region is CASSLGTGRAPLHF. The DNA for the CDR3 is TGTGCCAGCAGCTTGGGGACAGGCCGGGCACCCCTCCACTTT.

The table lists this clone with a count of one. The chain carries TRBV27 and TRBJ2-7; TRBD2 aligns across 7 bases. The CDR3 loop spans 14 amino acids. Trimming cost V 8 bases and J 5 bases; bases outside gene matches: 12. Germline values: CDR1 MNHEY, CDR2 SMNVEV (reference sequence). CDR3 residues: CASSRREGLDEQYF. The DNA of the CDR3 is TGTGCCAGCTCAAGGAGGGAGGGGCTAGACGAGCAGTACTTC.

The J gene is TRBJ1-3, the V gene TRBV7-2; a weak D match, TRBD1 (5 bases). In germline, CDR1 is SGHTA, CDR2 FQGNSA. The CDR3 covers 16 residues. The V gene lost 2 bases and the J gene lost 2 bases, with 13 bases spanning the gap. The CDR3 is CASSLPRGKAGNTIYF. As DNA, the CDR3 is TGTGCCAGCAGCTTACCTAGGGGTAAAGCTGGAAACACCATATATTTT.